Detailed here is one T cell receptor (beta chain). Study processing details: Filtering differed since immunoSEQ provided only junctions, with no quality scores. Clones were read by immunoSEQ multiplex PCR, and TCRdb kept only the in-frame ones, dropping some. V, J and clone size reflect that table, while D and trimming were determined from the DNA. The sample has 400,000 to 500,000 clones; less than 80% are singletons. Every contributor of samples was a Caucasian grown-up residing in Nashville, Tennessee. These data are taken from a study of shared clonotypes between healthy human individuals. Germline CDR1 LGHNA, CDR2 YNFKEQ. Between the trimmed V and J ends, which lost 0 bases and 0 bases, there was a span of 15 bases. The CDR3 has 19 residues.

The sequenced sample was PBMCs. This TCR derives from a woman aged 40-49 years in good health. Some clones in this sample may be carry-over from other donors' samples. This chain joins TRBV4-2 and TRBJ2-6; the D gene could be TRBD1 or TRBD2 (5 bases each). CDR3: CASSQEPSGAASGANVLTF. The CDR3 nucleotides read TGTGCCAGCAGCCAAGAACCCTCCGGGGCAGCCTCTGGGGCCAACGTCCTGACTTTC.